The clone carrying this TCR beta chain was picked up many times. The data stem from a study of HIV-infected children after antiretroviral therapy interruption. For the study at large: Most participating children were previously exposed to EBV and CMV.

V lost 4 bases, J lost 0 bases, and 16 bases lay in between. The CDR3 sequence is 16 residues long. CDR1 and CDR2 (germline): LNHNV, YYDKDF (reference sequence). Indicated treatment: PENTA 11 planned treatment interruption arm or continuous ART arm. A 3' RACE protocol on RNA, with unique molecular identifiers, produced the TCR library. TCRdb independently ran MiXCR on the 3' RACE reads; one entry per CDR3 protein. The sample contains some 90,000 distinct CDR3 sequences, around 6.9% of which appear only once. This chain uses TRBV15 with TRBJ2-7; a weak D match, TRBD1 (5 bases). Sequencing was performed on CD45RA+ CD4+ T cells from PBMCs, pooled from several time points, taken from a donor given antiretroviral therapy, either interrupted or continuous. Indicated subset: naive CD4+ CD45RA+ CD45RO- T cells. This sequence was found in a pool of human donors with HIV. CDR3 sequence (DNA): TGTGCCACCAGCACCTACCCCCAGGGTTTCTCCTACGAGCAGTACTTC. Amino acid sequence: CATSTYPQGFSYEQYF.